The clone carrying this TCR beta chain is a singleton in its sample. Authors' analysis steps: Reference gene primer amplification in the assay estimated nucleated cell counts. TCRdb's table, derived via immunoSEQ multiplex PCR, lists solely in-frame clones and lacks some. Clonal size and the V and J genes are those of that table, whereas D and trimming came from the DNA. The table shows hundreds of thousands of clones, with just over 85% occurring only once. These data are taken from a study of blood T cell repertoires in COVID-19. In the study overall: Material from acute and convalescent COVID-19 was sourced from the United States, Italy and Spain.

This CDR3 has 14 amino acids. V trimming: 4 bases; J trimming: 5 bases; junction bases outside the gene matches: 4. Germline V gives CDR1 MNHEY, CDR2 SVGAGI. The genes are TRBV6-5 and TRBJ2-1; 8 nucleotides line up with TRBD1. Specimen: PBMCs or T cells enriched from blood (not recorded which). This sequence originates from a woman between 40 and 50 years old with acute COVID-19. As DNA, the CDR3 is TGTGCCAGCAGTTGGACAGGGCCCCACAATGAGCAGTTCTTC. Its translation: CASSWTGPHNEQFF.